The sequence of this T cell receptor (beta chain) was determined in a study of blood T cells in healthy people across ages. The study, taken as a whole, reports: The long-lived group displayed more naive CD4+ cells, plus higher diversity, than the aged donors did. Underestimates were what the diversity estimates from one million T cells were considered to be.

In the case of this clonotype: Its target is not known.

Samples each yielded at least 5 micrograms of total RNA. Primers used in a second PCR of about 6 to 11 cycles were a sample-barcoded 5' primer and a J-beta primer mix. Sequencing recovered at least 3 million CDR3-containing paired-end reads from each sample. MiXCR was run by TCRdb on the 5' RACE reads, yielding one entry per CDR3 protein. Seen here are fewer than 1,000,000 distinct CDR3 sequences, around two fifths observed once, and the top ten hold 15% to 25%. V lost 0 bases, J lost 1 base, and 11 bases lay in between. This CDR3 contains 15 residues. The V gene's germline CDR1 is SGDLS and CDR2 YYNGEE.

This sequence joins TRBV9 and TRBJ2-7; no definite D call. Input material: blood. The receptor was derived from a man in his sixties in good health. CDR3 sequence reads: CASSVGTENSYEQYF. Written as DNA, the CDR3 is TGTGCCAGCAGCGTAGGGACGGAAAATTCCTACGAGCAGTACTTC.